The source of this T cell receptor beta chain is a study of CD8+ T cells in alopecia areata listed by TCRdb under 2018. At the level of the whole study: To study T cell clonal expansion in alopecia areata, the researchers applied high-throughput TCRbeta sequencing to both the C3H/HeJ mouse model and human patients. Human TCRbeta sequencing covered scalp tissue and sorted CD4+ and CD8+ peripheral blood T cells from patchy and totalis/universalis alopecia areata patients and healthy controls. Scalp clonality was compared across normal scalp (n=4), patchy alopecia areata scalp (n=8), and alopecia totalis/universalis scalp (n=8). The RNA source kit depended on sample type: the PAXgene miRNA kit for fixed scalp, the miRNeasy kit for PBMCs, and the RNeasy kit for mouse skin. TCRbeta CDR3 regions were amplified by immunoSEQ multiplex PCR with 35 Vbeta forward and 13 Jbeta reverse primers.

Preparation of the library involved the immunoSEQ multiplex PCR assay. To provide template for TCR sequencing, every sample had RNA extracted and reverse transcribed into cDNA. SuperScript III was used for first-strand cDNA synthesis, primed with a 2:1 mix of oligo-dT and random hexamers. A synthetic immune receptor repertoire was used to measure amplification bias, and any remaining bias was corrected computationally. As for the original processing: After raw reads were preprocessed to remove errors, the CDR3 was defined following IMGT conventions as running from the conserved cysteine to phenylalanine. Clonality was computed as 1 minus the Shannon entropy, with the entropy normalized by log2 of the number of productive unique TCRs. CD4 or CD8 identity of scalp clones was inferred by cross-referencing scalp TCRbeta sequences with sorted blood CD4 and CD8 repertoires. TCRdb limited this immuneACCESS table to in-frame rearrangements with V and J called. A share of clones is missing; checked studies link under half to unresolved V genes, and the rest is unexplained. The V and J calls and clone size are taken from that table; D and trimming were inferred from the DNA. For this sample the table gives 110,000 or so clones, of which 59% were detected only once. 20% to 25% of the sample is taken by the ten largest.

PBMCs were isolated by density centrifugation and stained for CD3, CD4 and CD8, after which CD4+ and CD8+ T cells were sorted on a FACSAria. Unaffected controls provided scalp biopsies and blood samples. Here V drops 1 base and J drops 2 bases, and the junction holds 1 base not matched to any gene. There are 14 amino acids in the CDR3, from cysteine to phenylalanine inclusive. CDR3 DNA only is kept here, 42 bases in frame from base 1. From the germline V gene, CDR1 is SGHAT and CDR2 is FQNNGV. General study outcomes and caveats: Unlike mouse skin, where gammadelta T cells dominate, normal human skin contains resident alphabeta T cells that get sequenced too, which complicates analysis of the scalp TCR repertoire. Compared with mice, TCR sequences shared between patients were less clear, possibly partly because of HLA diversity across the patient population. Lesional scalp, especially in alopecia totalis/universalis, showed higher clonality and more expanded CD8+ clones than normal scalp, suggesting antigenic drive.

This clone was seen a handful of times. Its antigen is still unknown. Per-base qualities were not stored, and no clone one base away is much larger. Sample: CD8+ T cells sorted from blood. Recombination linked TRBV11-2 to TRBJ2-7, with 8 junctional bases fitting TRBD1. The origin of this receptor is a human donor in good health. The nucleotide sequence is TGTGCCAGCAGCTTAGTGGGACAGGCCTACGAGCAGTACTTC. It encodes CASSLVGQAYEQYF.